Included here is one T cell receptor beta chain sequence, with context. Antigen specificity is unknown. Assay: immunoSEQ multiplex PCR; the TCRdb copy retains only in-frame clones and omits some. The profile covers about 680,000 clones, with around 90% appearing a single time and about 1.5% taken by the ten largest. The sample comes from a study of Ad26.COV2.S vaccination and SARS-CoV-2 variants. CDR3 size: 15 residues. In germline, CDR1 is MNHEY, CDR2 SVGAGI. V was cut by 5 bases and J by 9 bases, with 23 bases left in between. General study findings and limits: Vaccinated and placebo-treated recipients had similar non-spike TCR breadth. Placebo recipients showed lower spike-specific TCR breadth than vaccinees.

Documented treatment: some 20 received Ad26.COV2.S at low or high dose, single or two shots; five or six received placebo; per-sample allocation not given. The study sampled participants on day 63 after the first vaccine or placebo injection. The rearrangement joins TRBV6-5 to TRBJ2-7; D is perhaps TRBD1 (6 bases). The sample consisted of peripheral blood, taken in a trial of Ad26.COV2.S vaccine versus placebo. This sequence was found in a person aged 18 to 59 who received the Ad26.COV2.S COVID-19 vaccine or a placebo. The CDR3 sequence: CASSSIQGQNRRQYF. The DNA for the CDR3 is TGTGCCAGCAGTAGCATACAGGGCCAGAATCGAAGGCAGTACTTC.